The next 20 T cell receptor beta chains were all read from a single sample in a study of somatic mutations in cytotoxic T cells in rheumatoid arthritis. The protocol was immunoSEQ multiplex PCR, while the TCRdb copy is restricted to in-frame clones and leaves out a portion. Among about 19,000 clones, around 84% were seen once, and the ten largest hold under 9%. Sequencing input: CD8+ T cells sorted from blood. Receptors originate from a woman aged 40 to 50 with rheumatoid arthritis.

This clone was found once. The V and J genes are TRBV5-1 and TRBJ2-2; possibly TRBD2 for D (6 bases). V lost 5 bases and J 6 bases, leaving 20 bases between the germline ends. The CDR3 length is 16 residues. Germline assignment: CDR1 SGHRS and CDR2 YFSETQ. CDR3 in DNA: TGCGCCAGCAGTTCTCCTTCGGGGGAGCGAGCCGGGGAGCTGTTTTTT. It codes for CASSSPSGERAGELFF.

The J gene is TRBJ1-1, the V gene TRBV11-2; D is ambiguous. Between the trimmed V and J ends, which lost 1 base and 3 bases, there was a span of 6 bases. In germline, CDR1 is SGHAT, CDR2 FQNNGV. The CDR3 consists of 13 residues. The CDR3 region has the DNA TGTGCCAGCAGCTTAGGTCTCTACACTGAAGCTTTCTTT. This gives the protein CASSLGLYTEAFF. The variable domain in full, with the rest retrieved from reference TRBV11-2 and TRBJ1-1, is EAGVAQSPRYKIIEKRQSVAFWCNPISGHATLYWYQQILGQGPKLLIQFQNNGVVDDSQLPKDRFSAERLKGVDSTLKIQPAKLEDSAVYLCASSLGLYTEAFFGQGTRLTVV.

CDR3 in amino acids: CASSKDPGQSYEQYF. CDR3 nucleotides: TGCGCCAGCAGCAAGGATCCGGGACAGTCCTACGAGCAGTACTTC. The chain links TRBV5-1 to TRBJ2-7; 7 bases match TRBD1. Germline-derived CDR1 and CDR2 are SGHRS and YFSETQ. There are 15 residues in the CDR3. With 4 bases clipped from V and 1 base from J, the junction kept 8 bases outside the gene matches.

The CDR3 region has the DNA TGTGCCAGCAGGCGGTCGGGGGGAGAGCCTAAAACCTACGAGCAGTACTTC. It encodes CASRRSGGEPKTYEQYF. This sequence joins TRBV2 and TRBJ2-5; 7 bases align to TRBD2. The J call may be mistaken, given a closer DNA end match to TRBJ2-7. Germline CDR1 reads SNHLY; CDR2 reads FYNNEI. This CDR3 has 17 residues.

The V and J genes are TRBV20-1 and TRBJ1-1; no definite D call. Germline lookup yields CDR1 DFQATT and CDR2 SNEGSKA (reference sequence). The CDR3 consists of 11 residues. Trimming took off 3 bases at V and 6 bases at J, with 8 bases between the two ends. The CDR3: CSASFLAEAFF. The CDR3 DNA is TGCAGTGCTAGCTTTTTAGCTGAAGCTTTCTTT.

This clone showed up just once. This sequence joins TRBV29-1 and TRBJ1-2, with D hard to call. The germline gives CDR1 SQVTM, CDR2 ANQGSEA. This CDR3 is built from 13 residues. The V gene lost 7 bases and the J gene lost 1 base, with 13 bases spanning the gap. CDR3 sequence reads: CSAPAGINYGYTF. The CDR3, as DNA: TGCAGCGCACCGGCAGGAATTAACTATGGCTACACCTTC. Full variable domain (outside the CDR3, taken from reference TRBV29-1 and TRBJ1-2): SAVISQKPSRDICQRGTSLTIQCQVDSQVTMMFWYRQQPGQSLTLIATANQGSEATYESGFVIDKFPISRPNLTFSTLTVSNMSPEDSSIYLCSAPAGINYGYTFGSGTRLTVV.

The chain joins TRBV5-6 to TRBJ2-2; a possible D gene is TRBD2 (7 bases). Trimming took 10 bases from V and 3 from J, leaving 22 bases between them. The CDR3 length is 16 residues. Germline V gives CDR1 SGHDT, CDR2 YYEEEE. The CDR3 nucleotides are TGTGCCTCCGTGGGAGGGGGACAATTAGACACCGGGGAGCTGTTTTTT. This translates into CASVGGGQLDTGELFF.

The rearrangement uses TRBV9 and TRBJ2-7, with 16 bases identical to TRBD2. J was trimmed by 5 bases and V by 0 bases; bases with no gene match: 8. The CDR3 sequence is 18 residues long. Germline CDR1 reads SGDLS; CDR2 reads YYNGEE. The CDR3: CASSVAGTSGGAFHEQYF. The CDR3 region has the DNA TGTGCCAGCAGCGTAGCAGGGACTAGCGGGGGGGCCTTCCACGAGCAGTACTTC.

The chain combines TRBV5-8 with TRBJ2-3, with D tentatively TRBD1 (5 bases). The CDR3 is made up of 16 amino acids. Germline-derived CDR1 and CDR2 are SGHTS and YDEGEE. The V and J ends lost 0 bases and 0 bases respectively, with 11 bases between them. The CDR3 here is CASSLGTHPSTDTQYF. The CDR3 DNA is TGTGCCAGCAGCTTGGGGACACACCCTAGCACAGATACGCAGTATTTT. Complete variable domain (other parts from reference TRBV5-8 and TRBJ2-3): EAGVTQSPTHLIKTRGQQATLRCSPISGHTSVYWYQQALGLGLQFLLWYDEGEERNRGNFPPRFSGRQFPNYSSELNVNALELEDSALYLCASSLGTHPSTDTQYFGPGTRLTVL.

The rearrangement uses TRBV27 and TRBJ2-6; 11 positions match TRBD1. V dropped 5 bases and J dropped 1; count of bases not matched to a gene: 4. CDR1 is MNHEY and CDR2 is SMNVEV in the germline V gene (reference sequence). The CDR3 is 17 amino acids. CDR3 sequence: CASSAGQGVSGANVLTF. Here the CDR3 DNA reads TGTGCCAGCAGTGCGGGACAGGGGGTTTCTGGGGCCAACGTCCTGACTTTC.

This clone showed up just a few times. The rearrangement links TRBV7-5 to TRBJ2-3; the D segment call TRBD2 is taken from the table without a DNA check. TRBV7-5 is labeled a pseudogene. The CDR3 has 17 amino acids. The CDR3 bases are TGTGTCAGAAGCTTATCCAGGCGGGAGATAAGCACAGATACGCAGTATTTT. Translating it yields CVRSLSRREISTDTQYF.

The CDR3 nucleotides are TGTGCCAGCAGTCCTGGCAGGGGGCTCACAGATACGCAGTATTTT. Translation: CASSPGRGLTDTQYF. The V gene is TRBV6-1, the J gene TRBJ2-3, with 8 nucleotides matching TRBD1. The germline V gene has CDR1 MNHNS and CDR2 SASEGT. V dropped 5 bases and J dropped 2; count of bases not matched to a gene: 6. The CDR3 contains 15 residues.

The J gene is TRBJ2-1, the V gene TRBV11-2, with 10 bases aligning to TRBD2. Per germline, CDR1 SGHAT and CDR2 FQNNGV. The CDR3 extends over 15 amino acids. V trimming: 2 bases; J trimming: 7 bases; junction bases outside the gene matches: 5. The CDR3 DNA follows: TGTGCCAGCAGCTTACTAGCGGGAGTTCGGAATGAGCAGTTCTTC. Its translation is CASSLLAGVRNEQFF.

This clone was seen only once. The V call is TRBV2, the J call TRBJ1-1; tentative D call: TRBD1 (5 bases). CDR1 is SNHLY, CDR2 FYNNEI, per germline. Trimming shortened V by 4 bases and J by 0 bases, and 12 bases separated the two germline ends. The CDR3 is 15 residues long. CDR3 sequence reads: CASSAGWLVNTEAFF. The CDR3 DNA sequence: TGTGCCAGCAGTGCAGGGTGGTTGGTGAACACTGAAGCTTTCTTT.

This sequence joins TRBV29-1 and TRBJ2-3; 9 bases are a match to TRBD2. The CDR3 has 14 residues. CDR1 and CDR2 from the germline V gene are SQVTM and ANQGSEA. Germline trimming cut 6 bases from V and 0 bases from J; bases unmatched to any gene: 4. CDR3 amino acids: CSVLAGPSTDTQYF. The CDR3 region has the DNA TGCAGCGTACTAGCGGGTCCTAGCACAGATACGCAGTATTTT.

The V call is TRBV30, the J call TRBJ1-1, with TRBD1 matching over 9 bases. Germline V gene lookup returns CDR1 GTSNPN and CDR2 SVGIG (reference sequence). V was clipped by 3 bases and J by 3 bases; unmatched bases: 5. The CDR3 extends over 14 amino acids. The CDR3 nucleotides are TGTGCCTGGAGCGGACAGGGGTGGGACACTGAAGCTTTCTTT. It translates to CAWSGQGWDTEAFF.

The chain couples TRBV2 to TRBJ2-2; D remains unclear. Trimming removed 8 bases at V and 7 bases at J, with 8 bases between. The CDR3 is 11 residues long. Looked up from germline, CDR1 is SNHLY and CDR2 is FYNNEI. The CDR3 loop is CASEQVGELFF. The CDR3 DNA sequence: TGTGCCAGCGAGCAGGTCGGGGAGCTGTTTTTT.

The chain uses TRBV6-1 and TRBJ1-1, with a possible D match to TRBD1 (6 bases). Trimming pared 2 bases from V and 6 bases from J, leaving 19 bases between. Germline V CDR1 and CDR2: MNHNS, SASEGT. The CDR3 sequence is 16 residues long. The CDR3 DNA sequence: TGTGCCAGCAGTGAATCCAGGGGAGGGTTGTGGCCTGAAGCTTTCTTT. It codes for CASSESRGGLWPEAFF.

The chain joins TRBV19 to TRBJ1-4; TRBD1 might be the D (6 bases). Trimming removed 5 bases from V and 7 bases from J, with 17 bases in between. Per germline, CDR1 LNHDA and CDR2 SQIVND (reference sequence). CDR3 size: 15 residues. The CDR3 DNA sequence: TGTGCCAGTAGTCCCTTGGGGACAAGTAGTGAAAAACTGTTTTTT. This translates into CASSPLGTSSEKLFF.

The chain combines TRBV9 with TRBJ2-2; TRBD1 matches at 8 bases. There are 14 residues in the CDR3. The V gene's germline CDR1 is SGDLS and CDR2 YYNGEE. V was clipped by 7 bases and J by 2 bases; unmatched bases: 4. Here the CDR3 DNA reads TGTGCCAGCGGACAGGGAGGAAACACCGGGGAGCTGTTTTTT. Encoded protein: CASGQGGNTGELFF. Full variable domain (missing parts from reference TRBV9 and TRBJ2-2): DSGVTQTPKHLITATGQRVTLRCSPRSGDLSVYWYQQSLDQGLQFLIQYYNGEERAKGNILERFSAQQFPDLHSELNLSSLELGDSALYFCASGQGGNTGELFFGEGSRLTVL.